What follows are 3 T cell receptor beta chains derived from one specimen sequenced in a study of shared clonotypes between healthy human individuals. Method: immunoSEQ multiplex PCR; TCRdb's copy keeps in-frame clones and lacks some. Among around 2.1 million clones listed, nearly 97% were seen once. Material: naive CD4+ T cells sorted from blood. Subset of the sample: CD45RA+ positively selected. These receptors originate from a man between 18 and 29 years old in good health.

The chain has TRBV6-5 and TRBJ2-7; 11 nucleotides agree with TRBD2. Germline assignment: CDR1 MNHEY and CDR2 SVGAGI. After removal of 0 bases from V and 6 bases from J, the junction contained 1 base not matched to a gene. There are 14 residues in the CDR3. The CDR3 is CASSYSLAGGEQYF. CDR3 bases: TGTGCCAGCAGTTACTCCCTAGCGGGAGGCGAGCAGTACTTC.

On this clone: Other DNA sequences in the same sample also yield this CDR3. This chain uses TRBV5-1 with TRBJ2-5; 8 bases agree with TRBD1. The CDR3 loop spans 13 amino acids. V shed 3 bases and J 5 bases; nucleotides not matched to a gene: 3. The germline gives CDR1 SGHRS, CDR2 YFSETQ. The CDR3 DNA reads TGCGCCAGCAGCTCAGGGGGCGCCGAGACCCAGTACTTC. Its translation is CASSSGGAETQYF.

CDR3 DNA: TGTGCCAGCAGTGACAGGGCTAGTGAAAAACTGTTTTTT. Translation: CASSDRASEKLFF. The chain carries TRBV2 and TRBJ1-4; a weak D match, TRBD1 (5 bases). From germline, CDR1 is SNHLY and CDR2 FYNNEI. The length of the CDR3 is 13 residues. The germline V and J ends were trimmed by 3 bases and 7 bases, with 9 bases remaining between them.